This T cell receptor (beta chain) was retrieved from a study of blood T cells in healthy people across ages. A second PCR, run for 7 to 11 cycles, used a sample-barcoded 5' primer plus a J-beta primer mix. Every cDNA molecule bore a tag from a template-switch adaptor containing 12 random nucleotides. Every individual sample yielded 2.5 million or more paired-end reads (each containing CDR3). TCRdb re-called the 5' RACE reads with MiXCR, one entry per CDR3 protein. Of roughly 2 million distinct CDR3 sequences in the sample, around 50% were seen once. The study's findings and limits: TCR beta diversity, measured per million T cells, fell in a roughly linear way with age.

Notes on this clonotype: Its target is unknown.

This CDR3 contains 16 residues. The J segment lost 4 bases and the V segment lost 4 bases, leaving 9 bases of the junction unmatched. CDR1 and CDR2 (germline): MDHEN, SYDVKM. The TCR was taken from a woman between 40 and 50 years old in good health. The chain combines TRBV28 with TRBJ2-3; 9 bases map to TRBD1. Source material: blood. The CDR3 DNA sequence: TGTGCCAGCAGTTCCCGGGACAGGGAGAAGGCAGATACGCAGTATTTT. Encoded protein: CASSSRDREKADTQYF.